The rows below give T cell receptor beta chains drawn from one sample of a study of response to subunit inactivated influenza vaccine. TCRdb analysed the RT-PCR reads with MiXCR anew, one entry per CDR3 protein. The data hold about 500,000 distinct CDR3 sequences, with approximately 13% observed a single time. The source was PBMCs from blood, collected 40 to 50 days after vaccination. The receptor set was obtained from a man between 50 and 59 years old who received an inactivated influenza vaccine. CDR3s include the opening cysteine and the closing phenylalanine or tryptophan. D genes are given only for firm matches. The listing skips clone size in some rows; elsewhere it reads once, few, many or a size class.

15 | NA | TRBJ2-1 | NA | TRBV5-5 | CASSPSARDYNEQFF | TGTGCCAGCAGCCCTAGCGCGAGGGATTACAATGAGCAGTTCTTC
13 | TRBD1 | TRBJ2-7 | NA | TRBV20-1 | CSAPGQETYEQYF | TGCAGTGCTCCAGGACAGGAAACCTACGAGCAGTACTTC
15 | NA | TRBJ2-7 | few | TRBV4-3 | CASSPRHRNSYEQYF | TGCGCCAGCAGCCCGCGTCACAGGAACTCCTACGAGCAGTACTTC
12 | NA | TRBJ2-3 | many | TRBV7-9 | CASSLVVDTQYF | TGTGCCAGCAGTTTAGTTGTGGATACGCAGTATTTT
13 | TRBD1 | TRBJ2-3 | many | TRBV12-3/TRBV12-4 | CASSGQGADTQYF | TGTGCCAGCAGTGGACAGGGGGCAGATACGCAGTATTTT
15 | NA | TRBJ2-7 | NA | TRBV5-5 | CASSPGGTHTYEQYF | TGTGCCAGCAGCCCCGGCGGGACCCACACCTACGAGCAGTACTTC
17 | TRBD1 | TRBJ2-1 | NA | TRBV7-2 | CASSLVVRTGRLNEQFF | TGTGCCAGCAGCTTAGTGGTCCGGACAGGGAGGTTGAATGAGCAGTTCTTC
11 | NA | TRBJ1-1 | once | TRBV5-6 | CASSLGRETFF | TGTGCCAGCAGCTTGGGCAGAGAAACTTTCTTT
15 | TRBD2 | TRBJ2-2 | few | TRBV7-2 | CASKGERGNTGELFF | TGTGCCAGCAAAGGCGAGCGGGGGAACACCGGGGAGCTGTTTTTT
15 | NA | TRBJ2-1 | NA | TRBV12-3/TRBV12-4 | CASSLWGLAYNEQFF | TGTGCCAGCAGCCTATGGGGACTTGCATACAATGAGCAGTTCTTC
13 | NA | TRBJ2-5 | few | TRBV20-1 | CSAKVGGIPFGYF | TGCAGTGCCAAAGTAGGGGGGATCCCGTTCGGGTACTTC
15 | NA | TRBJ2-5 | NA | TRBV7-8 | CASSSTGLEQETQYF | TGTGCCAGCAGCTCTACAGGGTTGGAACAAGAGACCCAGTACTTC
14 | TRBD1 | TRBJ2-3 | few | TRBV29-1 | CSVEGTGSRDTQYF | TGCAGCGTTGAAGGGACAGGGTCCCGGGATACGCAGTATTTT
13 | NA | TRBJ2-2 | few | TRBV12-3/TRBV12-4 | CASSVGEAGELFF | TGTGCCAGCAGTGTAGGGGAGGCCGGGGAGCTGTTTTTT
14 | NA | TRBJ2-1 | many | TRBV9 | CASSAQSLRNEQFF | TGTGCCAGCAGCGCCCAATCGCTTCGGAATGAGCAGTTCTTC
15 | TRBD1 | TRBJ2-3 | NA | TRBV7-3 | CASSTGQGNSDTQYF | TGTGCCAGCAGCACCGGACAGGGTAACTCAGATACGCAGTATTTT
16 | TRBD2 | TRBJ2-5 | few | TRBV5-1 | CASSLGTSGKQETQYF | TGCGCCAGCAGCTTGGGGACTAGCGGGAAACAAGAGACCCAGTACTTC
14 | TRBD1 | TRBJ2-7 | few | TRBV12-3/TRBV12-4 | CASSRTGAAYEQYF | TGTGCCAGCAGCCGGACAGGGGCGGCCTACGAGCAGTACTTC
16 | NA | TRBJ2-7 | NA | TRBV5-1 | CASSPGGGRLTDEQYF | TGCGCCAGCAGCCCGGGTGGGGGCCGGCTGACGGACGAGCAGTACTTC
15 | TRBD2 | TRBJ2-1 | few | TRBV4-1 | CASSQLPGLGNEQFF | TGCGCCAGCAGCCAGCTCCCGGGACTAGGGAATGAGCAGTTCTTC
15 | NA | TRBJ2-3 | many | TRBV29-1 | CSVEGGGGGAETQYF | TGCAGCGTTGAAGGTGGTGGTGGGGGGGCTGAGACGCAGTATTTT
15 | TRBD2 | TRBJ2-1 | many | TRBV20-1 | CSASLLAGRYNEQFF | TGCAGTGCTAGCCTTCTAGCGGGAAGGTACAATGAGCAGTTCTTC
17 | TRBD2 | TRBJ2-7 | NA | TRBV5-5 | CASSRPSSGRPNYEQYF | TGTGCCAGCAGCCGGCCCTCTAGCGGGAGGCCGAACTACGAGCAGTACTTC
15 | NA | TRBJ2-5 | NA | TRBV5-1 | CASSLARTDQETQYF | TGCGCCAGCAGCTTGGCCCGGACAGACCAAGAGACCCAGTACTTC
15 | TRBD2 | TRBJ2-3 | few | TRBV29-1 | CSVEGGGLAGATQYF | TGCAGCGTTGAAGGGGGGGGACTAGCAGGAGCTACGCAGTATTTT
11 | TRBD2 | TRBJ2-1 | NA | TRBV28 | CASRAERELFF | TGTGCCAGCAGAGCTGAGCGGGAGCTGTTCTTC
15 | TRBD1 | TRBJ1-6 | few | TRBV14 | CASSQPTGGYSPLHF | TGTGCCAGCAGCCAGCCGACAGGGGGGTATTCACCCCTCCACTTT
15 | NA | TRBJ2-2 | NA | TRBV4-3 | CASSQRTGNTGELFF | TGCGCCAGCAGCCAACGGACGGGGAACACCGGGGAGCTGTTTTTT
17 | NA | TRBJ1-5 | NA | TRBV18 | CASSPPPTGTSNQPQHF | TGTGCCAGCTCCCCGCCGCCGACGGGAACTAGCAATCAGCCCCAGCATTTT
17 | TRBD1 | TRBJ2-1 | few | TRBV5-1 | CASSLARGTGVYNEQFF | TGCGCCAGCAGCTTGGCCAGGGGGACAGGGGTATACAATGAGCAGTTCTTC
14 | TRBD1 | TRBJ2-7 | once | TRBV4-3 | CASSQGTGEYEQYF | TGCGCCAGCAGCCAAGGGACAGGGGAATACGAGCAGTACTTC
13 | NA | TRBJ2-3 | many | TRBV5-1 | CASNSGRTDTQYF | TGCGCCAGCAATTCGGGCCGGACAGATACGCAGTATTTT
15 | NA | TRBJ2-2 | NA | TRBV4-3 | CASSQEKKRAGELFF | TGCGCCAGCAGCCAGGAAAAAAAAAGGGCCGGGGAGCTGTTTTTT
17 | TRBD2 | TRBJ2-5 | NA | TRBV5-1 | CASSSGTSGRARETQYF | TGCGCCAGCAGCTCCGGGACTAGCGGGAGGGCCCGCGAGACCCAGTACTTC
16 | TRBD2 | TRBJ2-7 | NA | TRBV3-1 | CASSHDRTSGIQEQYF | TGTGCCAGCAGCCATGATAGGACTAGCGGGATTCAGGAGCAGTACTTC
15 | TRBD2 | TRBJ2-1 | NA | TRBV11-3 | CASSPLLAGENEQFF | TGTGCCAGCAGCCCCCTCCTAGCGGGAGAGAATGAGCAGTTCTTC
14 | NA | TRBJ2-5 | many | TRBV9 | CASSVGTWQGTQYF | TGTGCCAGCAGCGTAGGGACTTGGCAAGGTACCCAGTACTTC
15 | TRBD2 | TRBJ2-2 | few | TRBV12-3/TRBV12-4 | CASSRTSGDTGELFF | TGTGCCAGCAGTCGGACTAGCGGGGACACCGGGGAGCTGTTTTTT
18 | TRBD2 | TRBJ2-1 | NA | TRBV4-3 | CASSQDQGRDYSYNEQFF | TGCGCCAGCAGCCAAGATCAGGGCCGGGACTACTCCTACAATGAGCAGTTCTTC
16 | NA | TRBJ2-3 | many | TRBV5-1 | CASSLEGLSSTDTQYF | TGCGCCAGCAGCTTGGAAGGGCTGTCTAGCACAGATACGCAGTATTTT
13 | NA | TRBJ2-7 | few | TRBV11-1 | CASSLSGAREQYF | TGTGCCAGCAGCTTATCCGGTGCGCGGGAGCAGTACTTC
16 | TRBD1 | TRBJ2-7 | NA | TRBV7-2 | CASSPPKGQGAHEQYF | TGTGCCAGCAGCCCCCCCAAGGGGCAGGGGGCCCACGAGCAGTACTTC
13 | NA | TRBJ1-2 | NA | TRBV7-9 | CASSYQRNYGYTF | TGTGCCAGCAGCTACCAGAGGAACTATGGCTACACCTTC
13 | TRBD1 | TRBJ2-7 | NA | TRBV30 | CAWSRLQGREQYF | TGTGCCTGGAGCCGACTACAGGGGCGGGAGCAGTACTTC
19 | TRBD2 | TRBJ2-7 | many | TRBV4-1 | CASSQLTRTSGGSRKEQYF | TGCGCCAGCAGCCAACTCACCCGGACTAGCGGGGGCAGCCGAAAGGAGCAGTACTTC
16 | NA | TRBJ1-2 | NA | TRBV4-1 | CASSQGEGSRIYGYTF | TGCGCCAGCAGCCAAGGGGAGGGCAGCAGAATCTATGGCTACACCTTC
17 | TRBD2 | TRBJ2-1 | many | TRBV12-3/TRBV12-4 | CASRGFGTSLSYNEQFF | TGTGCCAGCAGGGGCTTCGGGACTAGCCTATCCTACAATGAGCAGTTCTTC
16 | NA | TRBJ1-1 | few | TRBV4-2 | CASSLTPGTTPPEAFF | TGTGCCAGCAGCCTTACCCCCGGGACAACGCCTCCGGAAGCTTTCTTT
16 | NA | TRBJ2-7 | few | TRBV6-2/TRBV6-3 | CATLLGRAPLSYEQYF | TGTGCCACCCTCCTTGGGCGGGCCCCGTTGTCCTACGAGCAGTACTTC
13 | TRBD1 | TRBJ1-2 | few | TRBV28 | CASRPTGTYGYTF | TGTGCCAGCAGACCGACAGGGACCTATGGCTACACCTTC